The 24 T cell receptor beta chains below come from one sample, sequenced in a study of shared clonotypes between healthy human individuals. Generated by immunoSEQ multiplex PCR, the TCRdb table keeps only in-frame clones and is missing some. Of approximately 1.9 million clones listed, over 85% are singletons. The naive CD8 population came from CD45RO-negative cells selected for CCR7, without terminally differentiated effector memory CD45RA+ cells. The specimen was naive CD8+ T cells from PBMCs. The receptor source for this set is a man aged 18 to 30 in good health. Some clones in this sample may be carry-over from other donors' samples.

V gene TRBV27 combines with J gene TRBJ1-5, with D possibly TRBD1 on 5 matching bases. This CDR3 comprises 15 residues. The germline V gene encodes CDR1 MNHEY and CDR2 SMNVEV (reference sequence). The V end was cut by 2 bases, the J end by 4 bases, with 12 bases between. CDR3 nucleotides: TGTGCCAGCAGTTTAAATCGCAGGGTGAATCAGCCCCAGCATTTT. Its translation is CASSLNRRVNQPQHF.

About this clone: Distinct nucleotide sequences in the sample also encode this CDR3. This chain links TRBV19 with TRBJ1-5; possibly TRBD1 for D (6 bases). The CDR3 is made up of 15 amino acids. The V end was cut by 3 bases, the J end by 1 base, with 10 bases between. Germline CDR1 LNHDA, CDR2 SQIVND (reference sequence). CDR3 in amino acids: CASSILGGSNQPQHF. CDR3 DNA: TGTGCCAGTAGTATCCTAGGGGGAAGCAATCAGCCCCAGCATTTT. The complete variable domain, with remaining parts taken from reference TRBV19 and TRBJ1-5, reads DGGITQSPKYLFRKEGQNVTLSCEQNLNHDAMYWYRQDPGQGLRLIYYSQIVNDFQKGDIAEGYSVSREKKESFPLTVTSAQKNPTAFYLCASSILGGSNQPQHFGDGTRLSIL.

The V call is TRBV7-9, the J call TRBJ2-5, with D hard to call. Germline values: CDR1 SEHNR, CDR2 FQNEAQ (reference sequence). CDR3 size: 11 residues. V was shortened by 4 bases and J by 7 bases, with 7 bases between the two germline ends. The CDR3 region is CASSSPLTQYF. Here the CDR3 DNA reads TGTGCCAGCAGCTCCCCTCTGACCCAGTACTTC.

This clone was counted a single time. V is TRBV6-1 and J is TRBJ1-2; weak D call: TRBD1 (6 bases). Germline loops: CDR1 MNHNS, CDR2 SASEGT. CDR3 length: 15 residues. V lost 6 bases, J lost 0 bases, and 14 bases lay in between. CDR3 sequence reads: CASRDTGTPNYGYTF. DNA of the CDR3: TGTGCCAGCAGAGACACCGGGACACCTAACTATGGCTACACCTTC.

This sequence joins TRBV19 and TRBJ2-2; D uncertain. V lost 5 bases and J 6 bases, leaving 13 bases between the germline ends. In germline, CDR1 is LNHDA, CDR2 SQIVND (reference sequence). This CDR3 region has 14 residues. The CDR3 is CASSFLGTAGELFF. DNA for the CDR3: TGTGCCAGTAGTTTCCTAGGTACTGCCGGGGAGCTGTTTTTT.

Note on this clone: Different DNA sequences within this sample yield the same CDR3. CDR3 amino acids: CATRRVMNTEAFF. CDR3 sequence (DNA): TGTGCCACCAGACGGGTAATGAACACTGAAGCTTTCTTT. J is TRBJ1-1 and V is TRBV15; D remains unclear. V lost 6 bases to trimming and J lost 0 bases, with 8 bases between them. This CDR3 contains 13 residues. Germline V lookup: CDR1 LNHNV, CDR2 YYDKDF (reference sequence).

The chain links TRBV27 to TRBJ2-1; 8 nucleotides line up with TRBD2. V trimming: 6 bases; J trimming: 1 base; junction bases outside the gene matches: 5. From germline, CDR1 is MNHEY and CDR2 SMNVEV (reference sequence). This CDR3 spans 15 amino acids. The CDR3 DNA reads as TGTGCCAGCAGAGTAGCGGGGTCATCCTACAATGAGCAGTTCTTC. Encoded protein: CASRVAGSSYNEQFF.

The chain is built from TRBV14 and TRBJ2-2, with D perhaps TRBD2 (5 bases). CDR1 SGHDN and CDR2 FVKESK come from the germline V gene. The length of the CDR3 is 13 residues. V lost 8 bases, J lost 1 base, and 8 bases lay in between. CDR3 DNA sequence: TGTGCCAGCGGGAGTTTGAACACCGGGGAGCTGTTTTTT. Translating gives CASGSLNTGELFF.

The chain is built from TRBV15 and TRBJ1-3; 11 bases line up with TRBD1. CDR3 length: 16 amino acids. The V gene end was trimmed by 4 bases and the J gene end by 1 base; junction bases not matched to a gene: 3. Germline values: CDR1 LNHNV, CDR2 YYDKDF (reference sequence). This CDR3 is CATSNRDRGSGNTIYF. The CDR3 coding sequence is TGTGCCACCAGCAACCGGGACAGGGGGTCTGGAAACACCATATATTTT.

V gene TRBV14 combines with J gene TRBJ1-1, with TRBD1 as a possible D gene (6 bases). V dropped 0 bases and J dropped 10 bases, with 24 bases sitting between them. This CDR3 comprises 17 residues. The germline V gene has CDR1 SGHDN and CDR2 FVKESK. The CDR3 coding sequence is TGTGCCAGCAGCCAAGACGACTTTGACAGAGAAAAAGGGGGAGCTTTCTTT. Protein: CASSQDDFDREKGGAFF.

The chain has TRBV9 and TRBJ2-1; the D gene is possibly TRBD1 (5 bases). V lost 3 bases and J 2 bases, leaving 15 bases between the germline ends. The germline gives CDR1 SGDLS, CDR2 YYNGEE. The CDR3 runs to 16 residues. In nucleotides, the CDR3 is TGTGCCAGCAGCGGGTCGTGGGGCAAGGCCTACAATGAGCAGTTCTTC. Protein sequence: CASSGSWGKAYNEQFF.

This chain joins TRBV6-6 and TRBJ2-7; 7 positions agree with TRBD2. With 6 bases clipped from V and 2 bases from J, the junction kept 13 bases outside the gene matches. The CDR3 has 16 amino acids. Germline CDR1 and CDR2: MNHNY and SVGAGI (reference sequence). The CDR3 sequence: CASSPLRGSPAYEQYF. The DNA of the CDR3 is TGTGCCAGCAGCCCATTGCGCGGGAGCCCAGCCTACGAGCAGTACTTC.

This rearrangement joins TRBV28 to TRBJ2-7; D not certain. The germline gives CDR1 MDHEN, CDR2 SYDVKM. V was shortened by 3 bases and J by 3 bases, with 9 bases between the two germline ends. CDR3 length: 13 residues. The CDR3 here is CASSFPADYEQYF. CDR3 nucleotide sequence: TGTGCCAGCAGTTTTCCGGCAGACTACGAGCAGTACTTC.

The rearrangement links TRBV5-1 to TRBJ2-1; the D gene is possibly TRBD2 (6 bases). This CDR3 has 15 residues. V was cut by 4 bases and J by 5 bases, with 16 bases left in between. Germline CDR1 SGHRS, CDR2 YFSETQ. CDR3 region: CASSGGVSLDNEQFF. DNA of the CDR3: TGCGCCAGCAGCGGAGGGGTCAGCCTCGACAATGAGCAGTTCTTC.

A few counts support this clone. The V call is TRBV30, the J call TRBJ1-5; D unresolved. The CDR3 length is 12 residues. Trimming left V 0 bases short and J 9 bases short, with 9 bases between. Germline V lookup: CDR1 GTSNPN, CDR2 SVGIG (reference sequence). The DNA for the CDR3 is TGTGCCTGGAGTGTACTACGGCGGCCCCAGCATTTT. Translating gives CAWSVLRRPQHF.

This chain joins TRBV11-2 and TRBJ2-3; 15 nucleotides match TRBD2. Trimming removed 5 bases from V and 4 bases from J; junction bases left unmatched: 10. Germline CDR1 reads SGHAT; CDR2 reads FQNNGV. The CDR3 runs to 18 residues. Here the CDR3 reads CASSLHPGLAGGSDTQYF. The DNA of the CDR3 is TGTGCCAGCAGCCTCCACCCGGGACTAGCGGGAGGATCAGATACGCAGTATTTT.

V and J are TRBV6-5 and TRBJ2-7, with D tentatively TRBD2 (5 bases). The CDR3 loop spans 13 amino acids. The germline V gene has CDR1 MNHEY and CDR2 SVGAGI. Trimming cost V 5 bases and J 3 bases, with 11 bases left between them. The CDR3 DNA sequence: TGTGCCAGCAGTACTAGGTTAAGCTACGAGCAGTACTTC. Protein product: CASSTRLSYEQYF.

CDR3 sequence (DNA): TGTGCCAGCAGCTTAATTTGGGTAGCGGGACCCTACAATGAGCAGTTCTTC. As protein: CASSLIWVAGPYNEQFF. The chain employs TRBV7-9 and TRBJ2-1, with 8 bases identical to TRBD2. V dropped 2 bases and J dropped 2; count of bases not matched to a gene: 8. This CDR3 has 17 amino acids. In germline, CDR1 is SEHNR, CDR2 FQNEAQ (reference sequence).

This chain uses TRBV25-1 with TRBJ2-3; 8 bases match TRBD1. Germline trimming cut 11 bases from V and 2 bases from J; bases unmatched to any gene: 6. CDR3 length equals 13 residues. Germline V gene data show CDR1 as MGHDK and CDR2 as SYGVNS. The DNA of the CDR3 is TGTGCCCCTGGGACAGGACCCACAGATACGCAGTATTTT. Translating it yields CAPGTGPTDTQYF.

CDR3 residues: CSAGGTYRGDTQYF. DNA of the CDR3: TGCAGCGCTGGCGGGACATACCGCGGGGATACGCAGTATTTT. This rearrangement joins TRBV29-1 to TRBJ2-3, with D perhaps assigned TRBD1 or TRBD2 (6 bases each). V lost 7 bases, J lost 6 bases, and 20 bases lay in between. The CDR3 loop spans 14 amino acids. Germline V gene data show CDR1 as SQVTM and CDR2 as ANQGSEA.

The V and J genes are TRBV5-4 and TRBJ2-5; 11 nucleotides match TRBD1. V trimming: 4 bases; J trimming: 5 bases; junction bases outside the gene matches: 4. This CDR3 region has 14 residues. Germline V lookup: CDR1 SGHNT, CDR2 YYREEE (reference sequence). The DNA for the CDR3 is TGTGCCAGCAGCCCCGGGACAGGGGGGGAGACCCAGTACTTC. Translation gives CASSPGTGGETQYF.

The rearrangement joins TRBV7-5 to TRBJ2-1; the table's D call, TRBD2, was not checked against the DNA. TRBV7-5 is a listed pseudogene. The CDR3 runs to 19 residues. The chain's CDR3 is CVRSRIVVAGTRVYNEQFF. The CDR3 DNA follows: TGTGTCAGAAGCCGAATCGTCGTAGCCGGGACTAGAGTATACAATGAGCAGTTCTTC.

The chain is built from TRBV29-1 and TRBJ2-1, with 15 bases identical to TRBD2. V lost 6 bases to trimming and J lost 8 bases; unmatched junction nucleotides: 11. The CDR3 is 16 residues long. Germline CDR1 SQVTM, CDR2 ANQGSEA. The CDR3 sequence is CSVLGTSGRLRDEQFF. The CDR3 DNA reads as TGCAGCGTCTTAGGGACTAGCGGGAGGTTAAGGGATGAGCAGTTCTTC.

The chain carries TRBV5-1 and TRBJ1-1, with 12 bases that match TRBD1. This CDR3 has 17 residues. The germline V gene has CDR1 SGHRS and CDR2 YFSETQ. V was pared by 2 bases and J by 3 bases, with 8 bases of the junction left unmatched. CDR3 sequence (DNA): TGCGCCAGCAGCTTCGGGACAGGGGGCCGAGGGGACACTGAAGCTTTCTTT. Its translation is CASSFGTGGRGDTEAFF.